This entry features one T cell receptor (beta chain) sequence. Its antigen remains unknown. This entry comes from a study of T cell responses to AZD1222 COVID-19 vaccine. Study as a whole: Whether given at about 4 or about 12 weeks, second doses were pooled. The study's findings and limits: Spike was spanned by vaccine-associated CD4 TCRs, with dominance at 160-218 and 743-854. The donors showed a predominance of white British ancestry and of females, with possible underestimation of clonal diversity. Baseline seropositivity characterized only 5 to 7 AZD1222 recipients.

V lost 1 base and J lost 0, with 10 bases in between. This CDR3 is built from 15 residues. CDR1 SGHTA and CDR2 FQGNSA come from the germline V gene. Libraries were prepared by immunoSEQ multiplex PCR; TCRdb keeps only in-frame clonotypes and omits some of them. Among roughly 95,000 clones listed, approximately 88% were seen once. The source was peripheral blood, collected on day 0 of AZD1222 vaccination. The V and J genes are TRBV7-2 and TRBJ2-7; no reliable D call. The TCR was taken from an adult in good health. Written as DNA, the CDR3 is TGTGCCAGCAGCTTAGTGAGGCCGCCCTCCTACGAGCAGTACTTC. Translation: CASSLVRPPSYEQYF.